A selection of T cell receptor beta chains follows, all from one sample in a study of T-cell memory formation after mild COVID-19. TCRdb re-called the 5' RACE reads with MiXCR, one entry per CDR3 protein. The repertoire includes about 190,000 distinct CDR3 sequences, 20% to 25% of them detected once, and 20% to 25% sits in the top ten. Sequenced material: PBMCs or a T cell subset sorted from them (not recorded which). The source is an adult woman who had mild COVID-19 (a few samples of this study predate the infection). Cell type and time point are not known. CDR3s leave out the opening cysteine and the closing phenylalanine or tryptophan.

V | CDR3
TRBV7-2 | ASSLWGKYEQY
TRBV7-8 | ASSGFDSAPVYEQY
TRBV4-1 | ASSQWDGHSYEQY
TRBV7-9 | ASSPLVSPEYNEQF
TRBV7-6 | ASSSRQGNDEQF
TRBV30 | AWSRPGLVSEQY
TRBV10-3 | AISESATVTDTQY
TRBV7-9 | ASRLVAGSFTEAF
TRBV4-3 | ASSQDLRASGNTIY
TRBV12-3/TRBV12-4 | ASSFGQGARNEQF
TRBV12-3/TRBV12-4 | ASSTLAGVGDEQY
TRBV5-6 | ASSWDGGTDTQY
TRBV24-1 | ATSDSGTGYNEQF
TRBV5-1 | ASSLHGNEQF
TRBV3-1 | ASSQDGQTTYGYT
TRBV2 | AFAGTSGNPKETQY
TRBV19 | ASSGEFGRETQY
TRBV6-2/TRBV6-3 | ASSYSRSTEAF
TRBV14 | ASSQLYEQF
TRBV12-3/TRBV12-4 | ASSFGTGGEQY
TRBV20-1 | SAERRGGTDTQY
TRBV29-1 | SVDRGGQETQY
TRBV2 | ASSEGGAGGTDTQY
TRBV13 | ASSSRQGEAF
TRBV7-9 | ASSASSGGSYEQY
TRBV7-8 | ASTRLAGGVDEQF
TRBV19 | ASSWKILGTEAF
TRBV24-1 | ATSEPRQGRKGYT
TRBV9 | ASSVGGGAASTDTQY
TRBV11-2 | ASSPPLDEQY
TRBV11-3 | ASSSLRDWLDPQETQY
TRBV6-5 | ASSSTRLSSYEQY
TRBV4-2 | ASSQDAEREVDEQY